The clone carrying this T cell receptor beta chain was seen a few times. Its antigen is unidentified. At one of its ends the junction is not consistent with the germline gene, which may arise from a read error. It was with a sample-barcoded 5' primer and a J-beta primer mix that a second PCR of about 6 to 11 cycles was run. A template-switch adaptor that had 12 random nucleotides put a tag on each cDNA molecule. Samples each returned at least 3 million CDR3-containing paired-end reads. TCRdb reprocessed the 5' RACE reads via MiXCR and lists one record per CDR3 protein. The sample comprises roughly 1,700,000 distinct CDR3 sequences, 28% of which are singletons, and 7.7% rests with the top ten. The sample belongs to a study of blood T cells in healthy people across ages. Study as a whole: About one barcoded beta molecule per two T cells was captured by template switching. The study, taken as a whole, reports: Naive T cell percentage strongly correlated with TCR beta diversity.

CDR1 is ENHRY, CDR2 SYGVKD, per germline. This CDR3 has 14 amino acids. The sequenced sample was blood. The chain couples TRBV10-3 to TRBJ2-1; weak D call: TRBD1 (6 bases). The clonotype was recovered from a woman in her twenties or thirties in good health. The DNA for the CDR3 is TGTGCCATCAGAGACCTAGGGGACAACTACGAGCAGGACTTC. Protein sequence: CAIRDLGDNYEQDF.